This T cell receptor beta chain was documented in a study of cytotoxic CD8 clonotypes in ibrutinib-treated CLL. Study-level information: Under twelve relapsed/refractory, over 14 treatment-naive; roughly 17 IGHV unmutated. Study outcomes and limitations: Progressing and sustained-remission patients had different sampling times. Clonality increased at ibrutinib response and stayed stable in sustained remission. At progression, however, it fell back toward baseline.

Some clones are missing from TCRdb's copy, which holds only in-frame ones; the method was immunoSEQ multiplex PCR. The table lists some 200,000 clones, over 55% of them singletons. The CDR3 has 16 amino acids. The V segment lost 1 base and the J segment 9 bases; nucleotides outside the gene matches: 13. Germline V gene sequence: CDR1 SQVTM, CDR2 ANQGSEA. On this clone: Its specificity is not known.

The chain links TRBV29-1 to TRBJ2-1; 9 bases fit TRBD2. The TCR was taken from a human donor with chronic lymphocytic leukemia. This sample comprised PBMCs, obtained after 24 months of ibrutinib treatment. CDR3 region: CSVEVGASGILGEQFF. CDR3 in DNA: TGCAGCGTTGAAGTGGGGGCTAGCGGGATATTAGGTGAGCAGTTCTTC.